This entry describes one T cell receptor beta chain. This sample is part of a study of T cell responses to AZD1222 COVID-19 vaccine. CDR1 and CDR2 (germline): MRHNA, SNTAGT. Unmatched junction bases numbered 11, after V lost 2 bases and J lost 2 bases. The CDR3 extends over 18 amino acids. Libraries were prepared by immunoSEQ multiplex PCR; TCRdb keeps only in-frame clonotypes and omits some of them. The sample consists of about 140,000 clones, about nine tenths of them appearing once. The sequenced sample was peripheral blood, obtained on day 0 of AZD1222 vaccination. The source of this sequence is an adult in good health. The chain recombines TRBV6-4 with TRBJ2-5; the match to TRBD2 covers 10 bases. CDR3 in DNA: TGTGCCAGCAGTGACGTAGGACTAGCGGAACAGAAACAAGAGACCCAGTACTTC. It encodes CASSDVGLAEQKQETQYF.